These T cell receptor beta chains were read from a single sample in a study of cytomegalovirus exposure and HLA in healthy donors. Only in-frame clones appear in the TCRdb table, and some are missing; sequencing was by immunoSEQ multiplex PCR. The table lists around 130,000 clones, approximately 80% of them singletons. Sequencing input: PBMCs. These receptor sequences come from a male donor in good health and CMV-seropositive. The CDR3 runs from the conserved cysteine through the conserved F or W. D genes are given only for firm matches. Some rows have no size entry. The others give once, few or many, or a class for an expanded clone.

v_gene	abundance	j_gene	d_gene	CDR3aa	CDR3nt
TRBV4-3	-	TRBJ2-2	-	CASSQDRVTGTGELFF	TGCGCCAGCAGCCAAGATCGTGTGACTGGCACCGGGGAGCTGTTTTTT
TRBV4-2	-	TRBJ2-5	TRBD1	CASSQDGTGTFQETQYF	TGTGCCAGCAGCCAAGACGGGACAGGTACATTCCAAGAGACCCAGTACTTC
TRBV12-5	-	TRBJ2-3	-	CASGLGSPTDTQYF	TGTGCTAGTGGCCTCGGGAGTCCGACAGATACGCAGTATTTT
TRBV19	-	TRBJ1-1	-	CASSTPTPEGNTEAFF	TGTGCCAGTAGTACGCCTACCCCGGAGGGGAACACTGAAGCTTTCTTT
TRBV18	-	TRBJ2-6	TRBD1	CASSPRTGTSGANVLTF	TGTGCCAGCTCACCGCGGACAGGGACCTCTGGGGCCAACGTCCTGACTTTC
TRBV11-2	-	TRBJ2-3	TRBD1	CASSYSGTVEIFQYF	TGTGCCAGCAGCTATTCCGGGACAGTCGAGATATTCCAGTATTTT
TRBV15	-	TRBJ1-1	TRBD1	CATRIWTGRGNTEAFF	TGTGCCACCAGGATATGGACAGGGAGAGGGAACACTGAAGCTTTCTTT
TRBV5-1	-	TRBJ2-7	TRBD2	CASSLVLTSGRSEEQYF	TGCGCCAGCAGCTTGGTCTTGACTAGCGGGAGGAGTGAGGAGCAGTACTTC
TRBV2	once	TRBJ2-1	TRBD2	CASKAQLAGGSNEQFF	TGTGCCAGCAAAGCCCAACTAGCGGGAGGGTCTAATGAGCAGTTCTTC
TRBV9	-	TRBJ1-2	TRBD1	CASSPRTGGAGYTF	TGTGCCAGCAGCCCCAGGACAGGGGGGGCTGGCTACACCTTC
TRBV9	-	TRBJ2-3	TRBD2	CASSARLAGSTDTQYF	TGTGCCAGCAGCGCCCGACTAGCGGGAAGCACAGATACGCAGTATTTT
TRBV7-9	-	TRBJ1-1	-	CASSSTLLSDRNTEAFF	TGTGCCAGCAGCTCCACCCTCCTTTCGGACAGGAACACTGAAGCTTTCTTT
TRBV7-3	-	TRBJ2-5	TRBD2	CASSFPGGTQYF	TGTGCCAGCAGCTTCCCGGGAGGGACCCAGTACTTC
TRBV10-3	-	TRBJ2-3	TRBD2	CAISRAGEDTQYF	TGTGCCATCAGTCGAGCGGGAGAAGATACGCAGTATTTT
TRBV30	-	TRBJ1-1	-	CAWSEGGVWGTEAFF	TGTGCCTGGAGCGAGGGGGGGGTATGGGGCACTGAAGCTTTCTTT
TRBV30	-	TRBJ2-7	TRBD1	CAWSPDRGGRYEQYF	TGTGCCTGGAGTCCGGACAGGGGCGGGCGGTACGAGCAGTACTTC
TRBV7-9	-	TRBJ1-2	-	CASSPDGGGYGYTF	TGTGCCAGCAGCCCTGACGGGGGAGGCTATGGCTACACCTTC
TRBV7-2	few	TRBJ2-7	TRBD1	CASSPEVGTGIYEQYF	TGTGCCAGCAGCCCAGAAGTGGGGACAGGGATCTACGAGCAGTACTTC
TRBV6-1	-	TRBJ1-1	-	CASSEAPGGRTEAFF	TGTGCCAGCAGTGAAGCCCCCGGCGGAAGGACTGAAGCTTTCTTT
TRBV9	-	TRBJ2-2	TRBD2	CASSPRLAATTGELFF	TGTGCCAGCAGCCCCCGACTAGCGGCTACTACCGGGGAGCTGTTTTTT
TRBV19	few	TRBJ1-6	-	CASRPNRATNSPLHF	TGTGCCAGTAGGCCTAACAGGGCGACCAATTCACCCCTCCACTTT
TRBV19	-	TRBJ2-1	-	CASSPRGYNEQFF	TGTGCCAGTAGTCCCCGCGGATACAATGAGCAGTTCTTC